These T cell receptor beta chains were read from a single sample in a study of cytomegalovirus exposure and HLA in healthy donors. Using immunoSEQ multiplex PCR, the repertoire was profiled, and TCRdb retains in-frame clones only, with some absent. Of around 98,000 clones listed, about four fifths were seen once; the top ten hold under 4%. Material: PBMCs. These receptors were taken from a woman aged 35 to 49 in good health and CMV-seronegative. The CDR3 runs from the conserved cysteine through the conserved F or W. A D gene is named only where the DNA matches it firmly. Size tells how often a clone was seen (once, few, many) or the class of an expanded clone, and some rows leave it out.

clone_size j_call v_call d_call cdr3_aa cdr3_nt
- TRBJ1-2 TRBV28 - CASSHREILNYGYTF TGTGCCAGCAGTCACCGGGAGATATTGAACTATGGCTACACCTTC
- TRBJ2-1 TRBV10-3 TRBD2 CATLAGVSYNEQFF TGTGCCACCCTAGCGGGGGTCTCCTACAATGAGCAGTTCTTC
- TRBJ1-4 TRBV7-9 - CASSLRGGGEKLFF TGTGCCAGCAGCTTGCGGGGGGGTGGGGAAAAACTGTTTTTT
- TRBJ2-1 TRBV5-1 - CASSWDTTYNEQFF TGCGCCAGCAGCTGGGACACTACCTACAATGAGCAGTTCTTC
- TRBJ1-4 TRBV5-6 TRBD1 CASSPAVGTGFGKLFF TGTGCCAGCAGCCCGGCCGTCGGGACAGGGTTTGGAAAACTGTTTTTT
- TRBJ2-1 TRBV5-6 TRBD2 CASSILTSGEDEQFF TGTGCCAGCAGCATACTGACTAGCGGGGAGGATGAGCAGTTCTTC
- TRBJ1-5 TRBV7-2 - CASSNRVDQPQHF TGTGCCAGCAGCAACAGGGTTGATCAGCCCCAGCATTTT
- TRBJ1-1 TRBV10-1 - CAPLEGTEAFF TGCGCCCCCCTGGAGGGCACTGAAGCTTTCTTT
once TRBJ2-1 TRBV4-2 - CASASPGSSYNEQFF TGTGCCAGCGCATCACCCGGGAGCTCCTACAATGAGCAGTTCTTC
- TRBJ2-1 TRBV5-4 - CASLDSQSYNEQFF TGTGCCAGCTTAGACAGCCAGTCCTACAATGAGCAGTTCTTC
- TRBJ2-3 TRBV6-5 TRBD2 CASSLAGSLTDTQYF TGTGCCAGCAGTCTAGCGGGGAGCCTCACAGATACGCAGTATTTT
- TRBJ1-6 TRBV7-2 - CASSLAGQGNGSPLHF TGTGCCAGCAGCTTAGCAGGCCAGGGTAATGGTTCACCCCTCCACTTT
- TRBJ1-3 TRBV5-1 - CASSLGSSGPDTIYF TGCGCCAGCAGCTTGGGGTCTTCAGGGCCGGACACCATATATTTT
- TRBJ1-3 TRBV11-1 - CASSLEDSFSGNTIYF TGTGCCAGCAGCTTAGAGGACAGCTTCTCTGGAAACACCATATATTTT
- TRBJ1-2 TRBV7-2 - CASSQGRENYGYPF TGTGCCAGCAGCCAAGGACGGGAGAACTATGGCTACCCCTTC
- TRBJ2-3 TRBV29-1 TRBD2 CSSSGGGSTDTQYF TGCAGCTCTAGCGGGGGGGGTAGCACAGATACGCAGTATTTT
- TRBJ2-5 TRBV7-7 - CASSSKETQYF TGTGCTAGCAGCTCAAAAGAGACCCAGTACTTC
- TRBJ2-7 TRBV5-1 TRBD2 CASSLVAGVVYEQYF TGCGCCAGCAGCTTGGTGGCGGGGGTAGTCTACGAGCAGTACTTC
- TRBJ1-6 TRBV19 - CASSRQSVSYNSPLHF TGTGCCAGTAGTAGACAGTCCGTCTCCTATAATTCACCCCTCCACTTT
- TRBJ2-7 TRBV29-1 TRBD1 CSVARTGSSYEQYF TGCAGCGTCGCCCGGACAGGGAGCTCCTACGAGCAGTACTTC
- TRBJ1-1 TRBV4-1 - CASSRLHRENTEAFF TGCGCCAGCAGCCGACTTCACAGGGAGAACACTGAAGCTTTCTTT
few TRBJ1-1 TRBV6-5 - CASSYSAQMNTEAFF TGTGCCAGCAGTTACTCCGCCCAGATGAACACTGAAGCTTTCTTT
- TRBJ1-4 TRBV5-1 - CASSLGGSTNEKLFF TGCGCCAGCAGCTTGGGTGGGAGTACTAATGAAAAACTGTTTTTT
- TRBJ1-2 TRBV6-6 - CASSYLGARRSGYTF TGTGCCAGCAGTTACTTGGGGGCGCGAAGGTCTGGCTACACCTTC
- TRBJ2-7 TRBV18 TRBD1 CASSRGQGGDEQYF TGTGCCAGCTCGAGGGGACAGGGAGGCGACGAGCAGTACTTC
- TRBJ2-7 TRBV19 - CASSGTGTSYEQYF TGTGCCAGTAGTGGGACTGGCACCTCCTACGAGCAGTACTTC
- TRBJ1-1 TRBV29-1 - CSVGDLTYSEAFF TGCAGCGTTGGAGACTTGACTTACTCTGAAGCTTTCTTT
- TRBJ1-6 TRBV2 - CASSVQRNSPLHF TGTGCCAGCAGTGTACAGAGAAATTCACCCCTCCACTTT
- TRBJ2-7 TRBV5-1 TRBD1 CASSPSGQGYEQYF TGCGCCAGCAGCCCTTCGGGACAGGGATACGAGCAGTACTTC
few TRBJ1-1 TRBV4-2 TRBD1 CASSQEQGQGAFF TGTGCCAGCAGCCAAGAACAGGGACAGGGAGCTTTCTTT
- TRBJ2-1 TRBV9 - CASSVAGAGGVFRNEQFF TGTGCCAGCAGCGTAGCAGGTGCCGGGGGTGTCTTTCGTAATGAGCAGTTCTTC
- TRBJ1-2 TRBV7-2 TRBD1 CASSRGTGALGGYTF TGTGCCAGCAGCAGGGGGACAGGAGCTTTAGGGGGCTACACCTTC
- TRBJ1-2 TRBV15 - CATSFRGGTYGYTF TGTGCCACCAGCTTTCGGGGGGGCACCTATGGCTACACCTTC
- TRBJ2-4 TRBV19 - CASSIRNIQYF TGTGCCAGTAGTATTCGAAACATTCAGTACTTC
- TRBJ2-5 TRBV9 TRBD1 CARKTGLGETQYF TGTGCCAGGAAGACAGGGCTAGGAGAGACCCAGTACTTC
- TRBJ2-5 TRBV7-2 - CASSYQGGETQYF TGTGCCAGCAGCTACCAGGGTGGTGAGACCCAGTACTTC
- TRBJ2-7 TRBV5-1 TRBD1 CASSRRQGAPYEQYF TGCGCCAGCAGCCGACGACAGGGGGCCCCCTACGAGCAGTACTTC
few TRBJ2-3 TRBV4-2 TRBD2 CASSQDSGGADTQYF TGTGCCAGCAGCCAAGATAGCGGGGGGGCCGATACGCAGTATTTT
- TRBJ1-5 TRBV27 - CASTSKGPPGYRGQPQHF TGTGCCAGCACCTCCAAAGGGCCCCCAGGGTATAGAGGTCAGCCCCAGCATTTT
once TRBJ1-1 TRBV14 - CASSQYAGEAFF TGTGCCAGCAGCCAATACGCGGGCGAAGCTTTCTTT
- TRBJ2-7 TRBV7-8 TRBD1 CASSSTGDSYEQYF TGTGCCAGCAGCTCGACAGGGGACTCCTACGAGCAGTACTTC
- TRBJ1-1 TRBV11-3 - CASSTSGTEAFF TGTGCCAGCAGCACCTCCGGCACTGAAGCTTTCTTT
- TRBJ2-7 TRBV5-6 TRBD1 CASSPTGGQEDEQYF TGTGCCAGCAGCCCGACAGGTGGACAGGAGGACGAGCAGTACTTC
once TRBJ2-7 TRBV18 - CASSNTEGAASYEQYF TGTGCCAGCTCTAACACTGAGGGAGCCGCTTCCTACGAGCAGTACTTC
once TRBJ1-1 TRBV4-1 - CASSQAGASWVGAFF TGCGCCAGCAGCCAAGCAGGGGCCTCCTGGGTGGGTGCTTTCTTT
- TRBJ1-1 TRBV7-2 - CASSGTVNTEAFF TGTGCCAGCAGCGGAACAGTGAACACTGAAGCTTTCTTT
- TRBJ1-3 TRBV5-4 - CASSLAGGGNTIYF TGTGCCAGCAGCTTGGCGGGTGGTGGAAACACCATATATTTT
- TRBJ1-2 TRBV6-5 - CASSYSDYGYPF TGTGCCAGCAGCTATTCGGACTATGGCTACCCCTTC
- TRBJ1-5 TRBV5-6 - CASSSRGNQPQHF TGTGCCAGCAGCTCAAGGGGGAATCAGCCCCAGCATTTC
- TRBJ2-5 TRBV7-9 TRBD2 CASEERGVQETQYF TGTGCCAGCGAGGAGCGGGGGGTCCAAGAGACCCAGTACTTC
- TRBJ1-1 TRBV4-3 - CASSQDAFGVNTEAFF TGCGCCAGCAGCCAAGATGCCTTCGGGGTGAACACTGAAGCTTTCTTT
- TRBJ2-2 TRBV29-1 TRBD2 CSVVETGGAGGELFF TGCAGCGTTGTTGAGACCGGGGGGGCTGGCGGGGAGCTGTTTTTT
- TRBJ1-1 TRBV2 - CASSLARGGNTEAFF TGTGCCAGCAGTTTAGCCCGAGGGGGGAACACTGAAGCTTTCTTT
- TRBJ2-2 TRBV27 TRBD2 CASKSGGWELFF TGTGCCAGTAAAAGCGGGGGCTGGGAGCTGTTTTTT